This passage covers 11 T cell receptor beta chains from one sample sequenced in a study of cytomegalovirus exposure and HLA in healthy donors. This table comes from immunoSEQ multiplex PCR, and its TCRdb copy is limited to in-frame clones, with some not included. Of around 130,000 clones listed, under 90% are singletons. Sequenced input: PBMCs. Every receptor here comes from a woman aged 30 to 39 in good health and CMV-seronegative.

This clone was seen once. This chain connects TRBV6-5 to TRBJ1-1; D perhaps matches TRBD1 (5 bases). CDR1 and CDR2 from the germline V gene are MNHEY and SVGAGI. The CDR3 is 14 residues long. Between the trimmed V and J ends, which lost 2 bases and 0 bases, there was a span of 7 bases. CDR3 region: CASSYDSMNTEAFF. The CDR3 nucleotides are TGTGCCAGCAGTTACGACAGCATGAACACTGAAGCTTTCTTT.

Comment on this clone: Other DNA sequences within the sample encode an identical CDR3. The chain uses TRBV7-2 and TRBJ2-5; 11 positions agree with TRBD1. The CDR3 is 13 amino acids. V gave up 5 bases and J gave up 5 bases; unmatched junction bases: 1. The germline V gene has CDR1 SGHTA and CDR2 FQGNSA. CDR3 DNA: TGTGCCAGCAGCCGGACAGGGGGCGAGACCCAGTACTTC. The encoded protein is CASSRTGGETQYF.

This clone occurred once. This chain connects TRBV2 to TRBJ2-1; tentatively, D is TRBD2 (7 bases). CDR1 is SNHLY and CDR2 is FYNNEI in the germline V gene. Trimming left V 6 bases short and J 2 bases short, with 17 bases between. The CDR3 contains 16 residues. CDR3 nucleotides: TGTGCCAGCAGGAGGGGGACTACTACTACCTACAATGAGCAGTTCTTC. Translated: CASRRGTTTTYNEQFF.

V gene TRBV27 combines with J gene TRBJ2-4; TRBD2 matches at 10 bases. The CDR3 has 17 residues. The junction had 10 bases not matched to a gene; V was cut back by 7 bases and J by 1 base. CDR1 and CDR2 (germline): MNHEY, SMNVEV (reference sequence). The CDR3 coding sequence is TGTGCCAGCAAGGAGCGGGGGGGCAACATCGCCAAAAACATTCAGTACTTC. Protein product: CASKERGGNIAKNIQYF.

CDR3 loop: CASSLGGTSGAYDSPLHF. The CDR3 DNA is TGTGCCAGCAGTTTAGGCGGGACCTCCGGGGCATATGATTCACCCCTCCACTTT. The rearrangement links TRBV27 to TRBJ1-6, with D tentatively TRBD1 (5 bases). V lost 2 bases and J lost 8, with 22 bases in between. CDR1 is MNHEY, CDR2 SMNVEV, per germline (reference sequence). The CDR3 consists of 18 residues.

This sequence joins TRBV11-3 and TRBJ2-7; 9 bases fit TRBD1. There are 14 residues in the CDR3. Germline V gene lookup returns CDR1 SGHNT and CDR2 YENEEA. Trimming cost V 5 bases and J 3 bases; bases outside gene matches: 5. The CDR3 sequence is CASSTWDRDYEQYF. The DNA of the CDR3 is TGTGCCAGCAGCACTTGGGACAGGGACTACGAGCAGTACTTC.

The chain has TRBV10-3 and TRBJ1-2, with 10 bases identical to TRBD1. The germline V gene has CDR1 ENHRY and CDR2 SYGVKD. Trimming removed 5 bases from V and 4 bases from J; junction bases left unmatched: 4. The length of the CDR3 is 14 residues. The DNA for the CDR3 is TGTGCCATCAGTAGGGACAGGGGCCTCTATGGCTACACCTTC. This encodes CAISRDRGLYGYTF.

This clone was observed a handful of times. V and J are TRBV5-4 and TRBJ1-2; D unclear. The CDR3 length is 11 residues. The germline V gene has CDR1 SGHNT and CDR2 YYREEE (reference sequence). V lost 3 bases, J lost 2 bases, and 2 bases lay in between. The CDR3 sequence is CASSSNYGYTF. In nucleotides, the CDR3 is TGTGCCAGCAGCTCGAACTATGGCTACACCTTC. Using reference TRBV5-4 and TRBJ1-2 for the parts outside the CDR3, the full variable domain is ETGVTQSPTHLIKTRGQQVTLRCSSQSGHNTVSWYQQALGQGPQFIFQYYREEENGRGNFPPRFSGLQFPNYSSELNVNALELDDSALYLCASSSNYGYTFGSGTRLTVV.

This chain links TRBV25-1 with TRBJ1-2; D unresolved. The V and J ends lost 3 bases and 4 bases respectively, with 6 bases between them. Germline V lookup: CDR1 MGHDK, CDR2 SYGVNS. The CDR3 has 12 amino acids. The DNA of the CDR3 is TGTGCCAGCAGTGACAGTCTCTATGGCTACACCTTC. Amino acid sequence: CASSDSLYGYTF.

The chain carries TRBV7-9 and TRBJ1-1; the match to TRBD1 covers 7 bases. Germline V gene data show CDR1 as SEHNR and CDR2 as FQNEAQ (reference sequence). The CDR3 spans 15 residues. V gave up 2 bases and J gave up 3 bases; unmatched junction bases: 6. CDR3 residues: CASSLPGRGDTEAFF. For the CDR3, the DNA is TGTGCCAGCAGCTTACCCGGCAGGGGGGACACTGAAGCTTTCTTT.

The rearrangement links TRBV15 to TRBJ2-5; 8 bases align to TRBD1. The CDR3 spans 19 residues. Germline CDR1 reads LNHNV; CDR2 reads YYDKDF (reference sequence). The ends lost 0 bases at V and 5 bases at J; junction bases unmatched: 17. Written as DNA, the CDR3 is TGTGCCACCAGCAGAGATCCTGGTCCGGGACAGGCCCAAGGGGAGACCCAGTACTTC. Its protein product is CATSRDPGPGQAQGETQYF.